This T cell receptor (beta chain) came from a study of CXCR3-negative and CXCR3-positive naive CD8 T cells. This clonotype is identified as medium-sized from frequency. Its antigen is unknown. Whole-study findings and limits: A higher hydrophobicity marked the TRB CDR3s of CXCR3-positive naive cells versus CXCR3-negative naive cells. Unlike memory cells, which differed, naive CXCR3-negative and CXCR3-positive cells had similar TRBV-TRBJ usage.

Germline V gene sequence: CDR1 DFQATT, CDR2 SNEGSKA (reference sequence). This CDR3 is built from 14 residues. cDNA libraries for TRB were generated by 5' RACE incorporating UMI labels. No DNA is given; TCRdb re-called the 5' RACE reads and lists each CDR3 protein once. The sample includes around 7,000 distinct CDR3 sequences. V is TRBV20-1 and J is TRBJ2-7; TCRdb's D call, TRBD1, is unchecked because there is no DNA. This receptor was obtained from a human donor in good health. Some clones in this sample may be carry-over from other donors' samples. Specimen: naive CXCR3+ CD8+ T cells from blood. Subset in this sample: CD45RO-CCR7+CD27+CD95- naive CD8+ T cells expressing CXCR3 (TNR3+). The CDR3 here is CSARDRGLSYEQYF.